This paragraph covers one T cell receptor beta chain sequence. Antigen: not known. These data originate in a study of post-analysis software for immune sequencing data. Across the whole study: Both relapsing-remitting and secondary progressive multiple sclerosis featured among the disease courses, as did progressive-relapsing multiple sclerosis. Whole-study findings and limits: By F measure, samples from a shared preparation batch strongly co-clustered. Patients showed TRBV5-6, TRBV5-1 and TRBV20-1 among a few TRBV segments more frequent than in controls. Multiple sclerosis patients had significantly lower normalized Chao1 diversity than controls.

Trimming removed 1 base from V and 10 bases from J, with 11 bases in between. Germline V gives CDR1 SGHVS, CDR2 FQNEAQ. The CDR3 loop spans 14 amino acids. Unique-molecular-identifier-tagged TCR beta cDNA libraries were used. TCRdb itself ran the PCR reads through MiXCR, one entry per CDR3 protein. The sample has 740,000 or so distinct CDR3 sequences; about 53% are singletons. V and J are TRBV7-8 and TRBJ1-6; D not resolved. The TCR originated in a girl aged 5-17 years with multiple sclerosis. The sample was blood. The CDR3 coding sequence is TGTGCCAGCAGCTTAGTGCCAGCCCGATCACCCCTCCACTTT. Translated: CASSLVPARSPLHF.